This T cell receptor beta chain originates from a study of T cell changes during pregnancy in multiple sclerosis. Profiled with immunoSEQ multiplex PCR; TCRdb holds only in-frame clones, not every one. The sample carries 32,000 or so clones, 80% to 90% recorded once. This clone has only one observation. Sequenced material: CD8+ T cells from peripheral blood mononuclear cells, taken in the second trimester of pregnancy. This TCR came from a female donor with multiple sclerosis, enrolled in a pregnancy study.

CDR3: CASRPGQRVTDTQYF. The CDR3 bases are TGTGCCAGCCGACCGGGACAGAGGGTCACAGATACGCAGTATTTT. The J gene is TRBJ2-3, the V gene TRBV27; 7 nucleotides agree with TRBD1. This CDR3 region has 15 residues. In germline, CDR1 is MNHEY, CDR2 SMNVEV (reference sequence). V gave up 8 bases and J gave up 2 bases; unmatched junction bases: 10.